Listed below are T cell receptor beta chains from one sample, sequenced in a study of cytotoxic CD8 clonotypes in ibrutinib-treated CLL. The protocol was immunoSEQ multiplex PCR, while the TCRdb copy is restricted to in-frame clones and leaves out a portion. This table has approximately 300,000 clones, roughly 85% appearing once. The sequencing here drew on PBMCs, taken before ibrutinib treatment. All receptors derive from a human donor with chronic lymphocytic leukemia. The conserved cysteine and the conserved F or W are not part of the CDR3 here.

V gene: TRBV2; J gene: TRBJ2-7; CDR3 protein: ASSEGGNEQY
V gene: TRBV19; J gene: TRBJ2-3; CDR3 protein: ASKPAQLAPDTQY
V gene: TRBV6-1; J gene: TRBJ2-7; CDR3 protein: ASSEEHRIDYEQY
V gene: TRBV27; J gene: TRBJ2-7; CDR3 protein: ASSTRQATYEQY
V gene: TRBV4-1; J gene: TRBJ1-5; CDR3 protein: ASSQGVGRNQPQH
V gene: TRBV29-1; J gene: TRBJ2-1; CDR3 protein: SVVRDEQF
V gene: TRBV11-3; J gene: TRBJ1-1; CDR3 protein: ASSLESHAEAF
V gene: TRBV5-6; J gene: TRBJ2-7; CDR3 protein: ASRTGTGGYEQY
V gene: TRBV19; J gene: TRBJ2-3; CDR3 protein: ASSPTTYSTDTQY
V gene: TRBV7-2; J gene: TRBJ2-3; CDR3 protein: ASRPRSGSTDTQY
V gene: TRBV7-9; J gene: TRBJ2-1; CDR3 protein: ATNTPPGGPDEQF
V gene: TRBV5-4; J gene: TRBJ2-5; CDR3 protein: ASSFVSPLLLTGEQETQY
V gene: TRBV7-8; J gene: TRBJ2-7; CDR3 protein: ASSNLAGGPLGEQY
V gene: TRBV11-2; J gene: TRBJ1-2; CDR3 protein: ASSPGGGYT
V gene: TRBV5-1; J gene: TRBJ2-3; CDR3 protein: ASSLATSGRVDTQY
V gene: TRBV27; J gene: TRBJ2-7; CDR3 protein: ASSRPVGEQY
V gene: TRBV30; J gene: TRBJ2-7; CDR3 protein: AWEGQYEQY
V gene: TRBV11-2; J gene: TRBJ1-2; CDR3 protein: ASSFTGADGYT
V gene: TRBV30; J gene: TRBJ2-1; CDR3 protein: ACRLDRDNEQF
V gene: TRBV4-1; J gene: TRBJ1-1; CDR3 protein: ASSQEEGQRRAF
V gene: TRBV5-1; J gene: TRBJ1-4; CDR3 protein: ASSLDPNEKLF
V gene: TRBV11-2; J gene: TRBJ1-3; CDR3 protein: ASRTNSYTIY
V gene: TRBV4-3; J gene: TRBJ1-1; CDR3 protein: ASSQDWVNRDRGNTEAF
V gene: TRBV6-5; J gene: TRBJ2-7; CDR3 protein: ASSYFIGKDEQY
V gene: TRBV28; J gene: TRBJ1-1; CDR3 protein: ASSLWAGELTEAF
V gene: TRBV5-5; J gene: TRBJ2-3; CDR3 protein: ASSLGRPDTQY
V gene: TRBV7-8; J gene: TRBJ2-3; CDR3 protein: ASSLLREGRGIDTQY
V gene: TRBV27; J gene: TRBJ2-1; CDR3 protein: AIKTQGGGEQF
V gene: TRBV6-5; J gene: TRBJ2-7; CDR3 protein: ASSYGFSGSSYEQY
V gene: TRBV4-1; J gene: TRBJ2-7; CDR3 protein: ASSQVGFIQGNEQY
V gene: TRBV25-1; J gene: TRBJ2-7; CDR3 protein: ASSGLAGGREQY
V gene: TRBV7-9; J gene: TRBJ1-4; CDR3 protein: ASSLAFAGGKGEKLF
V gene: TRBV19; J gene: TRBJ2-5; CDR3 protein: ASSMGGQETQY
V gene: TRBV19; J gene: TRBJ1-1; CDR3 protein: ATERLGALNTEAF
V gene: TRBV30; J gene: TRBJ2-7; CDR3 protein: AWGGQSYEQY
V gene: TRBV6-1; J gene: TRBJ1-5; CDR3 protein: ASSESGDQPQH
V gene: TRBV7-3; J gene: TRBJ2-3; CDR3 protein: ASSLIDTSTDTQY
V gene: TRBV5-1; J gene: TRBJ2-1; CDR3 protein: ASSGTLGAYNEQF
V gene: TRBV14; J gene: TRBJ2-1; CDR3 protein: ASSQGGWGEQF
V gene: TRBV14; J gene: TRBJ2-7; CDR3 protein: ASSQGQGTEQY
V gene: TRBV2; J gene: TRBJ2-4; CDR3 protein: ASSESRGPNIQY
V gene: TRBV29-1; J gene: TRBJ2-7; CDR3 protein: SVEFGRENYEQY
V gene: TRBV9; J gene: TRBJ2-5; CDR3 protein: ASSARGLYQETQY
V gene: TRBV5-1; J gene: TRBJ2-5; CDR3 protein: ASNILAGGPGETQY
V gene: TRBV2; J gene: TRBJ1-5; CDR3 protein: ASNRLNQPQH
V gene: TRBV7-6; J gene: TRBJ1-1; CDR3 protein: ASSLAGRRMNTEAF
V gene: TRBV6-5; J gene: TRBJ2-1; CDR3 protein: ASSRGTFGVNEQF
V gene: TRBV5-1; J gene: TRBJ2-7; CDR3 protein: ASSPTAGSYEQY